This TCR beta chain derives from a study of T cell responses to AZD1222 COVID-19 vaccine. As regards this clone: Its antigen is as yet unknown.

Per germline, CDR1 MDHEN and CDR2 SYDVKM. This CDR3 contains 13 residues. V dropped 6 bases and J dropped 6 bases, with 15 bases sitting between them. Overall study results and limits: A rise in Spike-specific TCR breadth and depth followed two AZD1222 doses. Only after the peak T cell response were repertoires sampled.

Using immunoSEQ multiplex PCR, the repertoire was profiled, and TCRdb retains in-frame clones only, with some absent. The table includes 110,000 to 150,000 clones, 70% to 90% detected once. Source: peripheral blood, taken on day 0 of AZD1222 vaccination. The sequence came from an adult in good health. The gene calls are TRBV28 and TRBJ2-7; D is ambiguous. The CDR3: CASSPLLGGEQYF. In DNA form, the CDR3 reads TGTGCCAGCAGCCCTCTCTTGGGCGGCGAGCAGTACTTC.